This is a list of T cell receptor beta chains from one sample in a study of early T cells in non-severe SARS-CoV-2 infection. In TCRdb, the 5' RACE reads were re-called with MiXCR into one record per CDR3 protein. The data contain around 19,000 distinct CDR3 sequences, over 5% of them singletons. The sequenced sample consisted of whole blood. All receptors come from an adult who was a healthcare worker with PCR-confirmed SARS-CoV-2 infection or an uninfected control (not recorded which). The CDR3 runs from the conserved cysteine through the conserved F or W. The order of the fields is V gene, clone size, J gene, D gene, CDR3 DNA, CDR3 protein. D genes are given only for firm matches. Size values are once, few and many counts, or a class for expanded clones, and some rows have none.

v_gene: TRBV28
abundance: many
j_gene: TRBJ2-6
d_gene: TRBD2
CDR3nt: TGTGCCAGCAGTTCCGTAGCGGGAGTAGCTGGGGCCAACGTCCTGACTTTC
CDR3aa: CASSSVAGVAGANVLTF

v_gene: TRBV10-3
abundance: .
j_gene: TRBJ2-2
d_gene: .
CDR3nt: TGTGCCATCAGGACAGTCGGGGGGAACACCGGGGAGCTGTTTTTT
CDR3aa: CAIRTVGGNTGELFF

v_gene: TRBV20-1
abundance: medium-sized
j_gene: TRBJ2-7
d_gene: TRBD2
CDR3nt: TGCAGTGCTAAAGGGACTAGCAGGGACGAGCAGTACTTC
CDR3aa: CSAKGTSRDEQYF

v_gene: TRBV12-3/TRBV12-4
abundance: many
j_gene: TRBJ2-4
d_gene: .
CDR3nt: TGTGCCAGTGGGACGAGTAACATTCAGTACTTC
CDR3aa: CASGTSNIQYF

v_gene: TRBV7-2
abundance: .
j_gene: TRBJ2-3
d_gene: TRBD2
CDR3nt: TGTGCCAGCAGACGTTGGACTAGCGGGAATACAGATACGCAGTATTTT
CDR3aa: CASRRWTSGNTDTQYF

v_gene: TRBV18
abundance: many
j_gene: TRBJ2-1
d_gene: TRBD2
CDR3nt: TGTGCCAGCTCACCGACTAGCGCCTTATACAATGAGCAGTTCTTC
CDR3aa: CASSPTSALYNEQFF

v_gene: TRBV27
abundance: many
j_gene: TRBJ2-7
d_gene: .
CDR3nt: TGTGCCAGCCGTTGGAGGGCCTGGGACGAGCAGTACTTC
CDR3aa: CASRWRAWDEQYF

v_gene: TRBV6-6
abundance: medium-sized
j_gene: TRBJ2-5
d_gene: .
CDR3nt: TGTGCCAGCAGGGGGGCCATACAAGAGACCCAGTACTTC
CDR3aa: CASRGAIQETQYF

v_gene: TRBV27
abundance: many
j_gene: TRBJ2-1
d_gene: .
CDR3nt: TGTGCCAGCAGTCCGAGCCTCACAGGTAACAATGAGCAGTTCTTC
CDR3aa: CASSPSLTGNNEQFF

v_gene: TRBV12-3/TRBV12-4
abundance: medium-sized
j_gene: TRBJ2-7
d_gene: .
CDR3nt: TGTGCCAGCAGTTTACAGGGCGAGCAGTACTTC
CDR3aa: CASSLQGEQYF

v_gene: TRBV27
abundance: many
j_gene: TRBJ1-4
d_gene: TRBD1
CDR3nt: TGTGCCAGCAGTCTTACCGGGACAGTCGATGAAAAACTGTTTTTT
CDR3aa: CASSLTGTVDEKLFF

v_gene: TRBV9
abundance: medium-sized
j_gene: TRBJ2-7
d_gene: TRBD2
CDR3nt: TGTGCCAGCAGCGTAGGGACTAGCGGGAGGTACGAGCAGTACTTC
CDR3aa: CASSVGTSGRYEQYF

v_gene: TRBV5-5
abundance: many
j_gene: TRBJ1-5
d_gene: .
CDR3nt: TGTGCCAGCAGCTTGGCAGCTGGGGACGTGGGTCAGCCCCAGCATTTT
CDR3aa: CASSLAAGDVGQPQHF

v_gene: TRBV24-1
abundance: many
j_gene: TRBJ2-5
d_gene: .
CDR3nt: TGTGCCACCAGTGACCGCCGGCGCTACCAAGAGACCCAGTACTTC
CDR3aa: CATSDRRRYQETQYF

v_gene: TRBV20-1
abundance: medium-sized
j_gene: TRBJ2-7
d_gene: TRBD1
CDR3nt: TGCAGTGCTAGAGGTACAGGGGGTTTTTTTTACGAGCAGTACTTC
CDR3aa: CSARGTGGFFYEQYF

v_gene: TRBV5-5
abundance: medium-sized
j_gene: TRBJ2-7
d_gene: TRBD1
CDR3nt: TGTGCCAGCAGCATATGGGGACAGACCTACGAGCAGTACTTC
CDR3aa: CASSIWGQTYEQYF